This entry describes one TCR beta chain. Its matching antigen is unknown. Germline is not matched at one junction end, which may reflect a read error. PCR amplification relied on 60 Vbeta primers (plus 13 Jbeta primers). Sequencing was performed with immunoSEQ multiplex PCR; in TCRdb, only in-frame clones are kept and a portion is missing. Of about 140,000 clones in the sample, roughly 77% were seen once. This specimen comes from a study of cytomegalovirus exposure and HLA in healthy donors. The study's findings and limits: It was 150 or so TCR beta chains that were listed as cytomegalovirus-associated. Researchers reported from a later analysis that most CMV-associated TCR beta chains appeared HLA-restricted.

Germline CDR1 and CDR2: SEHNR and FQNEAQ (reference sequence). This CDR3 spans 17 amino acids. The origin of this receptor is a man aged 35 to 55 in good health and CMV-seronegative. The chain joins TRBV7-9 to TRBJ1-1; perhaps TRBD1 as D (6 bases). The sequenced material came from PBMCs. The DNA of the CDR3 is TGTTCCAGCAGCTTAGGGGGGCAGGGGCTAAAGAGGACTGAAGCTTTCTTT. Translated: CSSSLGGQGLKRTEAFF.